This TCR beta chain was observed in a study of response to subunit inactivated influenza vaccine. Regarding the study as a whole: Authors suggested that a seasonal influenza vaccination recruits few new T cells each time.

Details on this clonotype: Its matching antigen is unknown.

TCRdb used MiXCR to reprocess the RT-PCR reads, holding one entry per CDR3 protein. The data show about 580,000 distinct CDR3 sequences, with about 15% seen just once and 11% held by the top ten. Germline V lookup: CDR1 SGHRS, CDR2 YFSETQ. The CDR3 runs to 13 residues. The V gene lost 4 bases and the J gene lost 3 bases, with 8 bases spanning the gap. The chain has TRBV5-1 and TRBJ1-5; D gene unclear. This TCR derives from a man over 45 who received an inactivated influenza vaccine. This specimen consisted of PBMCs from blood, obtained 11 to 12 days after vaccination. The CDR3 loop is CASSPVTNQPQHF. CDR3 DNA sequence: TGCGCCAGCAGCCCCGTGACCAATCAGCCCCAGCATTTT.